The 22 T cell receptor beta chains listed next were all sequenced from one sample in a study of blood T cell repertoires in COVID-19. This table comes from immunoSEQ multiplex PCR, and its TCRdb copy is limited to in-frame clones, with some not included. The sample lists more than 300,000 clones; roughly 90% were seen once. Sequencing was carried out using PBMCs or T cells enriched from blood (not recorded which). The receptors here all came from a woman aged 25-40 years who had recovered from COVID-19.

V is TRBV5-1 and J is TRBJ2-3; a possible D gene is TRBD2 (5 bases). CDR3 size: 15 residues. Germline CDR1 SGHRS, CDR2 YFSETQ. V was clipped by 4 bases and J by 3 bases, with 15 bases between them. DNA for the CDR3: TGCGCCAGCAGCCCCACCCCTCGAGGGACAGATACGCAGTATTTT. Residues: CASSPTPRGTDTQYF.

V is TRBV27 and J is TRBJ2-7; a weak D match, TRBD1 (6 bases). The CDR3 loop spans 14 amino acids. CDR1 is MNHEY and CDR2 is SMNVEV in the germline V gene (reference sequence). The ends were cut back, 6 bases at V and 2 bases at J, with 14 bases in the middle. The CDR3 region has the DNA TGTGCCAGCAGCTGGACGAGGGGGACCTACGAGCAGTACTTC. Amino acids: CASSWTRGTYEQYF.

The gene calls are TRBV12-2 and TRBJ1-5; the table's D call TRBD1 went unverified against the DNA. TRBV12-2 counts as a pseudogene. There are 17 residues in the CDR3. Written as DNA, the CDR3 is TGTGCAAGTCGTCCTAAACAGGGGGCCCGTAGCAATCAGCCCCAGCATTTT. Translated, it gives CASRPKQGARSNQPQHF.

The genes are TRBV18 and TRBJ1-1; 8 bases match TRBD1. Germline lookup yields CDR1 KGHSH and CDR2 LQKENI. This CDR3 has 15 residues. J gave up 5 bases and V 3 bases, and 8 bases lay outside the gene matches. Written as DNA, the CDR3 is TGTGCCAGCTCACCTGGGACAGGTTATTGGACTGAAGCTTTCTTT. As protein: CASSPGTGYWTEAFF.

The gene calls are TRBV28 and TRBJ1-5, with unresolved D. Germline V gene sequence: CDR1 MDHEN, CDR2 SYDVKM. The ends were cut back, 1 base at V and 6 bases at J, with 22 bases in the middle. The CDR3 loop spans 18 amino acids. The CDR3 region has the DNA TGTGCCAGCAGTTTATTTTTGGCGCGAGGGAGGGTTGGTCAGCCCCAGCATTTT. Its protein is CASSLFLARGRVGQPQHF.

The CDR3 region has the DNA TGTGCCAGCAGCCAATCTAACTATGGCTACACCTTC. Residues: CASSQSNYGYTF. The genes are TRBV28 and TRBJ1-2, with no clear D. CDR1 and CDR2 (germline): MDHEN, SYDVKM. The CDR3 is made up of 12 amino acids. V was trimmed by 6 bases and J by 0 bases, leaving 5 bases between them.

The chain has TRBV6-5 and TRBJ1-2; tentatively, D is TRBD1 (5 bases). The CDR3 sequence is 15 residues long. From germline, CDR1 is MNHEY and CDR2 SVGAGI. The V and J ends lost 2 bases and 1 base respectively, with 11 bases between them. The CDR3 coding sequence is TGTGCCAGCAGTTACCGACAGAAAAATAACTATGGCTACACCTTC. Its protein is CASSYRQKNNYGYTF.

The chain has TRBV12-3 or TRBV12-4 and TRBJ1-1; unclear D gene. With 6 bases removed from V and 4 bases from J, the gap between germline ends came to 12 bases. The CDR3 is made up of 13 amino acids. Here the CDR3 DNA reads TGTGCCAGCAGCTCCGGACTTCGCACTGAAGCTTTCTTT. This gives the protein CASSSGLRTEAFF.

The genes are TRBV7-9 and TRBJ1-2, with D possibly being TRBD1 (6 bases). V shed 7 bases and J shed 7 bases, with 16 bases lying between them. The CDR3 sequence is 13 residues long. Germline V gene data show CDR1 as SEHNR and CDR2 as FQNEAQ (reference sequence). CDR3 sequence (DNA): TGTGCCAGCACCGTAACAGGGATCGGTGGCTACACCTTC. This encodes CASTVTGIGGYTF. Based on the CDR3 plus reference TRBV7-9 and TRBJ1-2, the full variable domain is DTGVSQNPRHKITKRGQNVTFRCDPISEHNRLYWYRQTLGQGPEFLTYFQNEAQLEKSRLLSDRFSAERPKGSFSTLEIQRTEQGDSAMYLCASTVTGIGGYTFGSGTRLTVV.

The chain combines TRBV12-5 with TRBJ2-1; 9 nucleotides line up with TRBD1. The CDR3 runs to 16 residues. In germline, CDR1 is LGHNT, CDR2 FRNRAP. Trimming removed 4 bases from V and 1 base from J; junction bases left unmatched: 5. This CDR3 is CASGSTGTGSYNEQFF. CDR3 DNA sequence: TGTGCTAGTGGTTCGACCGGGACAGGGTCCTACAATGAGCAGTTCTTC.

This clone has a count of ten or more. The rearrangement uses TRBV27 and TRBJ2-7, with 7 positions matching TRBD1. The CDR3 is made up of 15 amino acids. Germline lookup yields CDR1 MNHEY and CDR2 SMNVEV (reference sequence). Trimming removed 6 bases from V and 2 bases from J; junction bases left unmatched: 10. Here the CDR3 reads CASSHRQGRTYEQYF. CDR3 coding DNA: TGTGCCAGCAGCCACCGACAGGGTAGAACCTACGAGCAGTACTTC.

The chain carries TRBV4-3 and TRBJ2-2; 11 positions agree with TRBD2. This CDR3 is built from 17 residues. V shed 3 bases, J shed 4 bases, and the junction held 7 bases outside the gene matches. Per the germline V gene, CDR1 is LGHNA and CDR2 is YSLEER. The chain's CDR3 is CASSHHLAGGGTGELFF. The CDR3 DNA follows: TGCGCCAGCAGCCACCACTTAGCGGGAGGGGGCACCGGGGAGCTGTTTTTT.

The rearrangement joins TRBV6-5 to TRBJ1-2; 7 nucleotides agree with TRBD1. Germline values: CDR1 MNHEY, CDR2 SVGAGI. With V trimmed by 6 bases and J by 0 bases, 4 bases remained unmatched. The CDR3 has 14 amino acids. CDR3 region: CASSVTGTNYGYTF. In nucleotides, the CDR3 is TGTGCCAGCAGCGTGACAGGGACTAACTATGGCTACACCTTC.

V is TRBV19 and J is TRBJ2-1; 11 bases agree with TRBD2. This CDR3 contains 16 residues. Germline trimming cut 6 bases from V and 4 bases from J; bases unmatched to any gene: 8. Germline V gene data show CDR1 as LNHDA and CDR2 as SQIVND (reference sequence). CDR3: CASSSPGLAVYNEQFF. The DNA for the CDR3 is TGTGCCAGTAGCTCCCCGGGACTAGCGGTATACAATGAGCAGTTCTTC.

This clone occurred once. V usage is TRBV18 and J usage is TRBJ2-3; D may be TRBD1 (6 bases). The CDR3 covers 16 residues. In germline, CDR1 is KGHSH, CDR2 LQKENI. The V and J ends lost 1 base and 2 bases respectively, with 13 bases between them. Here the CDR3 reads CASSPQGHADTDTQYF. The DNA for the CDR3 is TGTGCCAGCTCACCACAGGGACACGCAGACACAGATACGCAGTATTTT.

The V call is TRBV19, the J call TRBJ1-3; D is unclear. This CDR3 has 16 residues. With 5 bases removed from V and 3 bases from J, the gap between germline ends came to 17 bases. Germline V gene sequence: CDR1 LNHDA, CDR2 SQIVND (reference sequence). The CDR3 DNA reads TGTGCCAGTAGTCTTGGGAAGGGAGCTGTTGGAAACACCATATATTTT. The encoded protein is CASSLGKGAVGNTIYF.

The J gene is TRBJ2-3, the V gene TRBV7-2; D might be TRBD2 (6 bases). The germline gives CDR1 SGHTA, CDR2 FQGNSA. V dropped 5 bases and J dropped 4 bases, with 22 bases sitting between them. This CDR3 is built from 17 residues. CDR3 sequence (DNA): TGTGCCAGCAGCGACGGACGGCGCGGGAAGTTCGCAGATACGCAGTATTTT. Protein: CASSDGRRGKFADTQYF.

This chain links TRBV5-5 with TRBJ2-1; D is possibly TRBD1 (6 bases). The CDR3 totals 15 residues. The V end lost 1 base, the J end lost 3 bases, and 11 bases lay between the germline ends. Germline V gene sequence: CDR1 SGHKS, CDR2 YYEKEE (reference sequence). CDR3 in amino acids: CASSLWDTSYNEQFF. The CDR3 DNA is TGTGCCAGCAGCTTGTGGGACACAAGCTACAATGAGCAGTTCTTC. The entire variable domain, with the rest obtained from reference TRBV5-5 and TRBJ2-1, is as follows: DAGVTQSPTHLIKTRGQQVTLRCSPISGHKSVSWYQQVLGQGPQFIFQYYEKEERGRGNFPDRFSARQFPNYSSELNVNALLLGDSALYLCASSLWDTSYNEQFFGPGTRLTVL.

V gene TRBV30 combines with J gene TRBJ1-2, with D perhaps TRBD1 (5 bases). There are 13 residues in the CDR3. Germline V gene data show CDR1 as GTSNPN and CDR2 as SVGIG (reference sequence). The V gene lost 2 bases and the J gene lost 7 bases, with 14 bases spanning the gap. The CDR3 region is CAWSKIGAGGYTF. The CDR3 nucleotides read TGTGCCTGGAGTAAGATTGGGGCTGGTGGCTACACCTTC.

CDR3 region: CATMSAGNQPQHF. DNA for the CDR3: TGTGCCACCATGTCGGCGGGCAATCAGCCCCAGCATTTT. The rearrangement links TRBV15 to TRBJ1-5; D uncertain. V was shortened by 7 bases and J by 2 bases, with 9 bases between the two germline ends. In germline, CDR1 is LNHNV, CDR2 YYDKDF (reference sequence). The CDR3 covers 13 residues.

The chain has TRBV7-9 and TRBJ2-1; the D gene is possibly TRBD2 (6 bases). The ends were cut back, 4 bases at V and 7 bases at J, with 26 bases in the middle. This CDR3 region has 18 residues. Per germline, CDR1 SEHNR and CDR2 FQNEAQ (reference sequence). CDR3 sequence (DNA): TGTGCCAGCAGCTCACAGGTATGGGGGGACCCAGGAAGGAATGAGCAGTTCTTC. It translates to CASSSQVWGDPGRNEQFF.

This chain joins TRBV6-6 and TRBJ2-7, with 7 bases aligning to TRBD1. From germline, CDR1 is MNHNY and CDR2 SVGAGI (reference sequence). The V and J ends lost 5 bases and 2 bases, in that order; junction bases with no gene match: 15. This CDR3 contains 17 residues. The CDR3 region is CASSQHRQGLDPYEQYF. DNA of the CDR3: TGTGCCAGCAGTCAACACAGACAGGGTTTGGACCCCTACGAGCAGTACTTC.